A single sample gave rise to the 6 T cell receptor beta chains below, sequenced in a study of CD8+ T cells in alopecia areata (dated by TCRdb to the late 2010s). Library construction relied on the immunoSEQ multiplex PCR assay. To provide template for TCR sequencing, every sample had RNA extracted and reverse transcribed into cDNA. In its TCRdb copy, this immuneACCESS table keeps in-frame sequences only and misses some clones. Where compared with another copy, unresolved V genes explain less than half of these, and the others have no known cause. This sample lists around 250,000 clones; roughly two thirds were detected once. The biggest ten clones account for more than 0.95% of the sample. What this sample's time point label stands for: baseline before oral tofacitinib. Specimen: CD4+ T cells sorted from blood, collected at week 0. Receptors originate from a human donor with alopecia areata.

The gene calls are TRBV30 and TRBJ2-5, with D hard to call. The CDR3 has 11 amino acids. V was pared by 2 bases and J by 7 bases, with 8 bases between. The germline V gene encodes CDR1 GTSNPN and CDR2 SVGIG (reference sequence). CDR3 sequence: CAWSSPGTQYF. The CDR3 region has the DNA TGTGCCTGGAGTAGTCCTGGGACCCAGTACTTC.

CDR3 in amino acids: CASSSPQGGREAFF. The CDR3 DNA reads TGTGCCAGCAGCTCCCCCCAGGGAGGAAGAGAAGCTTTCTTT. This rearrangement joins TRBV5-4 to TRBJ1-1; perhaps TRBD1 as D (5 bases). Trimming left V 3 bases short and J 8 bases short, with 17 bases between. CDR3 length equals 14 residues. Germline V CDR1 and CDR2: SGHNT, YYREEE (reference sequence).

The CDR3, as DNA: TGCAGCGTTCTCAGACAGGGGTACTACAATGAGCAGTTCTTC. The encoded protein is CSVLRQGYYNEQFF. This chain connects TRBV29-1 to TRBJ2-1, with 8 bases fitting TRBD1. The CDR3 runs to 14 residues. In germline, CDR1 is SQVTM, CDR2 ANQGSEA. J was trimmed by 3 bases and V by 5 bases; bases with no gene match: 6.

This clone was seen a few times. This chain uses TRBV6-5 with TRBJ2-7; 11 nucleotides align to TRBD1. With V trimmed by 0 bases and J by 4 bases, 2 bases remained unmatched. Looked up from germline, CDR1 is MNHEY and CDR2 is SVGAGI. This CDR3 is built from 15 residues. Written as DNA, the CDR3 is TGTGCCAGCAGTTACTCCGGGACAGGGGGTTACGAGCAGTACTTC. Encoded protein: CASSYSGTGGYEQYF.

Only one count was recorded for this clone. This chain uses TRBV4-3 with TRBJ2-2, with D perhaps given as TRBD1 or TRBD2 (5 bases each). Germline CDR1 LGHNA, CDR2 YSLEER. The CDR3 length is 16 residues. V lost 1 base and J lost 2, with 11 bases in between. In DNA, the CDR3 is TGCGCCAGCAGCCAAGTCGCAGGGAGTAACACCGGGGAGCTGTTTTTT. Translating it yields CASSQVAGSNTGELFF.

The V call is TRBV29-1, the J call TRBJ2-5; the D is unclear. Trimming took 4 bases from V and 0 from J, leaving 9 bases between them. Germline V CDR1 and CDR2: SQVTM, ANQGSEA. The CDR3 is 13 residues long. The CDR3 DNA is TGCAGCGTTGCAATGACGGACCAAGAGACCCAGTACTTC. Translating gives CSVAMTDQETQYF.